What follows are 6 T cell receptor beta chains derived from one specimen sequenced in a study of cytomegalovirus exposure and HLA in healthy donors. In the PCR, 60 Vbeta and 13 Jbeta primers were used. Profiled with immunoSEQ multiplex PCR; TCRdb holds only in-frame clones, not every one. The sample yields under 200,000 clones, roughly 79% seen once. The sequencing sample was made of PBMCs. These receptors were obtained from a man aged 25 to 40 in good health and CMV-seronegative.

J is TRBJ2-7 and V is TRBV11-2; 7 positions match TRBD1. V gave up 2 bases and J gave up 2 bases; unmatched junction bases: 6. From germline, CDR1 is SGHAT and CDR2 FQNNGV. The length of the CDR3 is 15 residues. Here the CDR3 reads CASSLNRDSTYEQYF. The CDR3 DNA sequence: TGTGCCAGCAGCTTAAACCGGGACAGCACCTACGAGCAGTACTTC. The full variable domain, completed using reference TRBV11-2 and TRBJ2-7, is EAGVAQSPRYKIIEKRQSVAFWCNPISGHATLYWYQQILGQGPKLLIQFQNNGVVDDSQLPKDRFSAERLKGVDSTLKIQPAKLEDSAVYLCASSLNRDSTYEQYFGPGTRLTVT.

The genes are TRBV2 and TRBJ1-5; tentative D call: TRBD1 (6 bases). This CDR3 region has 14 residues. CDR1 is SNHLY, CDR2 FYNNEI, per germline. With 6 bases removed from V and 5 bases from J, the gap between germline ends came to 14 bases. In nucleotides, the CDR3 is TGTGCCAGCAGACCTTGGACAGACTATCAGCCCCAGCATTTT. Encoded protein: CASRPWTDYQPQHF.

The chain has TRBV7-9 and TRBJ2-5, with 7 bases aligning to TRBD2. Germline lookup yields CDR1 SEHNR and CDR2 FQNEAQ (reference sequence). This CDR3 is built from 14 residues. The J segment lost 1 base and the V segment lost 5 bases, leaving 4 bases of the junction unmatched. In DNA form, the CDR3 reads TGTGCCAGCAGCACGGGAGGTGGCCAAGAGACCCAGTACTTC. Its translation: CASSTGGGQETQYF.

CDR3 nucleotides: TGCAGCGCTCCCGGCAAGTGGGCATCGTCTGGCTACACCTTC. It translates to CSAPGKWASSGYTF. The V and J genes are TRBV29-1 and TRBJ1-2; D gene ambiguous. Trimming removed 7 bases from V and 7 bases from J, with 22 bases in between. This CDR3 has 14 residues. Germline assignment: CDR1 SQVTM and CDR2 ANQGSEA.

The chain links TRBV5-4 to TRBJ1-2; TRBD1 matches at 7 bases. The V gene's germline CDR1 is SGHNT and CDR2 YYREEE (reference sequence). The CDR3 is 15 residues long. With V trimmed by 2 bases and J by 3 bases, 7 bases remained unmatched. The CDR3 DNA reads TGTGCCAGCAGCTTTAACGTGGGACAGCACTATGGCTACACCTTC. Translation: CASSFNVGQHYGYTF. The whole variable domain, remainder taken from reference TRBV5-4 and TRBJ1-2, is ETGVTQSPTHLIKTRGQQVTLRCSSQSGHNTVSWYQQALGQGPQFIFQYYREEENGRGNFPPRFSGLQFPNYSSELNVNALELDDSALYLCASSFNVGQHYGYTFGSGTRLTVV.

The V gene is TRBV28, the J gene TRBJ2-5; the match to TRBD1 covers 10 bases. Germline V gene data show CDR1 as MDHEN and CDR2 as SYDVKM. V lost 6 bases, J lost 3 bases, and 16 bases stayed unmatched. The CDR3 has 18 amino acids. The CDR3 loop is CASSSPPGRDRGKETQYF. The CDR3 DNA reads as TGTGCCAGCAGCTCCCCCCCGGGCCGGGACAGGGGAAAAGAGACCCAGTACTTC.